These 23 T cell receptor beta chains came from one sample sequenced in a study of blood T cell repertoires in COVID-19 (dated by TCRdb to 2020 to 2021). The library was prepared using the immunoSEQ multiplex PCR assay. Entries here come from immuneACCESS through TCRdb and include only in-frame sequences with V and J called. Some clones fail to appear in such tables; in the studies checked, an unresolved V gene covers under half of the shortfall, and the cause of the remainder is unknown. The sample records roughly 240,000 clones, 86% of which are singletons. The ten largest clones represent around 1.5% of the sample. Sequencing was carried out using peripheral blood. Receptors originate from a woman aged 55 to 70 who had recovered from COVID-19.

The chain employs TRBV15 and TRBJ1-1; D not certain. Trimming stripped 3 bases from V and 4 bases from J, with 6 bases between. This CDR3 has 12 amino acids. Germline V CDR1 and CDR2: LNHNV, YYDKDF (reference sequence). In DNA form, the CDR3 reads TGTGCCACCAGCAGGAGGTTCACTGAAGCTTTCTTT. Translating gives CATSRRFTEAFF.

The rearrangement joins TRBV5-1 to TRBJ1-3, with a weak D call TRBD1 (6 bases). This CDR3 has 16 residues. V lost 1 base, J lost 4 bases, and 15 bases lay in between. Germline-derived CDR1 and CDR2 are SGHRS and YFSETQ. CDR3 nucleotides: TGCGCCAGCAGCTTGAGGACAGATTTTATGGGAAACACCATATATTTT. This translates into CASSLRTDFMGNTIYF.

The J gene is TRBJ1-1, the V gene TRBV12-3 or TRBV12-4, with D possibly TRBD1 on 5 matching bases. The CDR3 totals 13 residues. The V end lost 5 bases, the J end lost 1 base, and 8 bases lay between the germline ends. The CDR3 coding sequence is TGTGCCAGCAGTACCACAGGGAACACTGAAGCTTTCTTT. Protein: CASSTTGNTEAFF.

The rearrangement uses TRBV18 and TRBJ2-4; the D is unclear. V lost 3 bases and J 2 bases, leaving 11 bases between the germline ends. Germline CDR1 reads KGHSH; CDR2 reads LQKENI. The CDR3 totals 15 residues. The CDR3 loop is CASSPTGATKNIQYF. The DNA of the CDR3 is TGTGCCAGCTCACCTACGGGTGCTACCAAAAACATTCAGTACTTC.

This chain connects TRBV28 to TRBJ2-7; 7 bases agree with TRBD2. The junction had 14 bases not matched to a gene; V was cut back by 6 bases and J by 0 bases. This CDR3 has 17 amino acids. Looked up from germline, CDR1 is MDHEN and CDR2 is SYDVKM. The CDR3 nucleotides read TGTGCCAGCAGCAATTGGGGCGGGGGTGACGGCTCCTACGAGCAGTACTTC. This sequence encodes CASSNWGGGDGSYEQYF. Combining the CDR3 with reference TRBV28 and TRBJ2-7 gives the whole variable domain DVKVTQSSRYLVKRTGEKVFLECVQDMDHENMFWYRQDPGLGLRLIYFSYDVKMKEKGDIPEGYSVSREKKERFSLILESASTNQTSMYLCASSNWGGGDGSYEQYFGPGTRLTVT.

The chain recombines TRBV2 with TRBJ1-6; D is unresolved. The CDR3 runs 16 residues. Trimming cost V 7 bases and J 5 bases, with 18 bases left between them. Germline assignment: CDR1 SNHLY and CDR2 FYNNEI. The CDR3 DNA is TGTGCCAGCACTTACCAAACTTCGGCGGATAATTCACCCCTCCACTTT. The encoded protein is CASTYQTSADNSPLHF.

The V call is TRBV6-5, the J call TRBJ1-2, with TRBD1 matching over 7 bases. The CDR3 length is 13 residues. Per the germline V gene, CDR1 is MNHEY and CDR2 is SVGAGI. With 6 bases clipped from V and 4 bases from J, the junction kept 5 bases outside the gene matches. The CDR3 spells CASSGTEGYGYTF. The CDR3 bases are TGTGCCAGCAGCGGGACAGAAGGCTATGGCTACACCTTC.

The CDR3 DNA reads as TGTGCCAGTAGTATAGGGCAGTATAGCAATCAGCCCCAGCATTTT. Its protein product is CASSIGQYSNQPQHF. The chain uses TRBV19 and TRBJ1-5; D call uncertain. The CDR3 has 15 residues. Germline CDR1 LNHDA, CDR2 SQIVND (reference sequence). Trimming took 1 base from V and 0 from J, leaving 7 bases between them. The complete variable domain, with remaining parts taken from reference TRBV19 and TRBJ1-5, reads DGGITQSPKYLFRKEGQNVTLSCEQNLNHDAMYWYRQDPGQGLRLIYYSQIVNDFQKGDIAEGYSVSREKKESFPLTVTSAQKNPTAFYLCASSIGQYSNQPQHFGDGTRLSIL.

The chain employs TRBV3-1 (or the pseudogene TRBV3-2) and TRBJ1-6; 9 bases are shared with TRBD1. The V gene end was trimmed by 1 base and the J gene end by 10 bases; junction bases not matched to a gene: 5. In germline, CDR1 is LGHDT, CDR2 YNNKEL (reference sequence). The CDR3 has 15 residues. The CDR3 nucleotides read TGTGCCAGCAGCCAAGGACAGGGGGTGGGCTCACCCCTCCACTTT. Protein product: CASSQGQGVGSPLHF.

This chain joins TRBV6-5 and TRBJ2-1; possible D gene TRBD1, 5 bases. The germline V gene has CDR1 MNHEY and CDR2 SVGAGI. V gave up 5 bases and J gave up 6 bases, with 14 bases separating them. There are 14 residues in the CDR3. CDR3 sequence reads: CASSTPGHSNEQFF. The DNA for the CDR3 is TGTGCCAGCAGTACCCCTGGACACTCCAATGAGCAGTTCTTC.

The gene calls are TRBV7-9 and TRBJ1-2, with D possibly TRBD1 on 5 matching bases. The CDR3 consists of 15 residues. From germline, CDR1 is SEHNR and CDR2 FQNEAQ (reference sequence). The ends were cut back, 3 bases at V and 4 bases at J, with 15 bases in the middle. The CDR3 region has the DNA TGTGCCAGCAGCTTTCGGGGGGTCGCAGGCTATGGCTACACCTTC. It specifies CASSFRGVAGYGYTF.

The chain uses TRBV7-2 and TRBJ1-3, with D tentatively TRBD1 (5 bases). V shed 1 base and J shed 1 base, with 8 bases lying between them. The CDR3 is 15 residues long. Per the germline V gene, CDR1 is SGHTA and CDR2 is FQGNSA. The CDR3 nucleotides are TGTGCCAGCAGCTTAGTTCGGACATCTGGAAACACCATATATTTT. It codes for CASSLVRTSGNTIYF.

This chain connects TRBV2 to TRBJ2-3; 9 bases fit TRBD2. This CDR3 region has 15 residues. V trimming: 3 bases; J trimming: 7 bases; junction bases outside the gene matches: 8. Germline V lookup: CDR1 SNHLY, CDR2 FYNNEI. CDR3 protein: CASSDWRGGPNTQYF. CDR3 coding DNA: TGTGCCAGCAGTGACTGGCGGGGGGGCCCGAATACGCAGTATTTT.

The chain links TRBV24-1 to TRBJ2-5, with TRBD1 identical over 9 bases. CDR1 is KGHDR and CDR2 is SFDVKD in the germline V gene. V was clipped by 3 bases and J by 5 bases; unmatched bases: 6. This CDR3 is 15 amino acids long. In nucleotides, the CDR3 is TGTGCCACCAGTGATACACAGGGGGCAAGGGAGACCCAGTACTTC. Translated, it gives CATSDTQGARETQYF.

This clone turned up a few times. This chain joins TRBV11-3 and TRBJ2-5; 11 nucleotides agree with TRBD2. Germline CDR1 is SGHNT and CDR2 is YENEEA. Losses at the gene ends were 5 bases for V and 4 bases for J; bases not matched to a gene: 9. The CDR3 sequence is 16 residues long. The CDR3, as DNA: TGTGCCAGCAGCGCCGGACTAGCGGGCTTCCTAGAGACCCAGTACTTC. This gives the protein CASSAGLAGFLETQYF.

The gene calls are TRBV7-9 and TRBJ1-1, with TRBD1 as a possible D gene (5 bases). V was trimmed by 5 bases and J by 1 base, leaving 8 bases between them. The CDR3 has 13 amino acids. Germline V gene lookup returns CDR1 SEHNR and CDR2 FQNEAQ (reference sequence). The CDR3 bases are TGTGCCAGCAGCCGACAGACGAACACTGAAGCTTTCTTT. It codes for CASSRQTNTEAFF.

The gene calls are TRBV5-1 and TRBJ2-7; possibly TRBD2 for D (6 bases). V was shortened by 4 bases and J by 1 base, with 15 bases between the two germline ends. The CDR3 spans 15 residues. Germline V CDR1 and CDR2: SGHRS, YFSETQ. The CDR3 reads CASSPTGGVSYEQYF. Written as DNA, the CDR3 is TGCGCCAGCAGCCCTACAGGCGGGGTATCCTACGAGCAGTACTTC.

The chain couples TRBV7-6 to TRBJ2-3; D unresolved. V was trimmed by 3 bases and J by 1 base, leaving 11 bases between them. Germline V lookup: CDR1 SGHVS, CDR2 FNYEAQ. CDR3 length: 15 residues. The CDR3: CASSFSAVRTDTQYF. CDR3 bases: TGTGCCAGCAGCTTCTCCGCAGTTCGCACAGATACGCAGTATTTT. Filled out from reference TRBV7-6 and TRBJ2-3, the complete variable domain reads GAGVSQSPRYKVTKRGQDVALRCDPISGHVSLYWYRQALGQGPEFLTYFNYEAQQDKSGLPNDRFSAERPEGSISTLTIQRTEQRDSAMYRCASSFSAVRTDTQYFGPGTRLTVL.

The chain uses TRBV27 and TRBJ2-7; 8 bases match TRBD2. Germline CDR1 MNHEY, CDR2 SMNVEV (reference sequence). The CDR3 contains 16 residues. The V segment lost 3 bases and the J segment 0 bases; nucleotides outside the gene matches: 7. The DNA of the CDR3 is TGTGCCAGCAGTTTTGAAGTAGCGGGGTCCTCCTACGAGCAGTACTTC. It specifies CASSFEVAGSSYEQYF.

The V gene is TRBV5-1, the J gene TRBJ2-7, with 8 bases aligning to TRBD2. Germline values: CDR1 SGHRS, CDR2 YFSETQ. The J segment lost 0 bases and the V segment lost 3 bases, leaving 14 bases of the junction unmatched. The CDR3 contains 18 residues. The CDR3 nucleotides are TGCGCCAGCAGCTATGGTCTTCTGGCGGGGGGCCTCTCCTACGAGCAGTACTTC. Amino acid sequence: CASSYGLLAGGLSYEQYF.

A remark on this clone: Other DNA sequences of this sample code for an identical CDR3. The chain is built from TRBV7-3 and TRBJ2-5, with 7 bases lining up with TRBD2. Germline-derived CDR1 and CDR2 are SGHTA and FQGTGA. The CDR3 runs to 14 residues. V gave up 6 bases and J gave up 2 bases; unmatched junction bases: 6. The CDR3 protein is CASSPTGLQETQYF. CDR3 nucleotides: TGTGCCAGCAGTCCCACGGGACTACAAGAGACCCAGTACTTC.

The chain combines TRBV7-2 with TRBJ2-7; possibly TRBD2 for D (5 bases). Germline V gene sequence: CDR1 SGHTA, CDR2 FQGNSA. The CDR3 is 13 amino acids. V lost 5 bases to trimming and J lost 3 bases, with 11 bases between them. As DNA, the CDR3 is TGTGCCAGCAGCCACGGAGGAGTCTACGAGCAGTACTTC. Translated, it gives CASSHGGVYEQYF.

This chain joins TRBV7-2 and TRBJ2-5; possibly TRBD1 for D (6 bases). Trimming removed 2 bases at V and 9 bases at J, with 13 bases between. CDR1 is SGHTA and CDR2 is FQGNSA in the germline V gene. The length of the CDR3 is 13 residues. CDR3 amino acids: CASSLNDRSAQYF. CDR3 sequence (DNA): TGTGCCAGCAGCTTAAACGACAGGTCGGCCCAGTACTTC.